The next 26 T cell receptor beta chains were all read from a single sample in a study of vaccination effects on CD4 cells after COVID-19. Produced via immunoSEQ multiplex PCR; TCRdb's table is partial and in-frame only. The sample includes tens of thousands of clones, over 70% of them seen just once. Prior to sequencing, the ViraFEST assay stimulated PBMC with viral peptide pools, which expanded the antigen-specific CD4+ T cells. Isolation of CD4+ T cells took place after less than 12 days of culture. It was two doses of either the BNT162b2 or mRNA-1273 vaccine that participants received. Their recognized antigens are unknown. The sample in question was CD4+ T cells from PBMCs cultured with HCoV-229E spike peptides, obtained after COVID-19 vaccination. The receptors originated from a human donor who received a COVID-19 vaccine.

This clone occurred a few times. The chain links TRBV6-5 to TRBJ1-2; TRBD1 aligns across 8 bases. This CDR3 comprises 14 residues. The V gene's germline CDR1 is MNHEY and CDR2 SVGAGI. V lost 0 bases, J lost 6 bases, and 3 bases stayed unmatched. Here the CDR3 DNA reads TGTGCCAGCAGTTACTCGGACAGGGTAAATGGCTACACCTTC. Translation: CASSYSDRVNGYTF.

This chain uses TRBV6-2 or TRBV6-3 with TRBJ2-7; 10 positions agree with TRBD1. Trimming cost V 5 bases and J 2 bases; bases outside gene matches: 6. The length of the CDR3 is 15 residues. From germline, CDR1 is MNHEY and CDR2 SVGEGT. The CDR3: CASSDPGTGAYEQYV. The CDR3 nucleotides are TGTGCCAGCAGTGACCCCGGGACAGGGGCCTACGAGCAGTACGTC.

The gene calls are TRBV25-1 and TRBJ2-2, with 8 bases lining up with TRBD1. The CDR3 sequence is 14 residues long. Germline assignment: CDR1 MGHDK and CDR2 SYGVNS. The V and J ends lost 8 bases and 1 base, in that order; junction bases with no gene match: 3. The CDR3: CASRTGRNTGELFF. The CDR3 coding sequence is TGTGCCAGCCGGACAGGGAGGAACACCGGGGAGCTGTTTTTT.

The chain couples TRBV7-9 to TRBJ1-4; possible D gene TRBD1, 6 bases. The germline V and J ends were trimmed by 2 bases and 7 bases, with 11 bases remaining between them. The CDR3 is 14 residues long. The V gene's germline CDR1 is SEHNR and CDR2 FQNEAQ (reference sequence). DNA of the CDR3: TGTGCCAGCAGCTTACAGGGGAGAGTTGAAAAACTGTTTTTT. Protein sequence: CASSLQGRVEKLFF.

As DNA, the CDR3 is TGTGCCAGCAGCGTAGTGGTAGGGGATTACAATGAGCAGTTCTTC. Protein sequence: CASSVVVGDYNEQFF. The rearrangement joins TRBV9 to TRBJ2-1; D perhaps matches TRBD1 (5 bases). V lost 0 bases to trimming and J lost 4 bases, with 11 bases between them. Germline-derived CDR1 and CDR2 are SGDLS and YYNGEE. This CDR3 is built from 15 residues. Supplemented by reference TRBV9 and TRBJ2-1, the full variable domain reads DSGVTQTPKHLITATGQRVTLRCSPRSGDLSVYWYQQSLDQGLQFLIQYYNGEERAKGNILERFSAQQFPDLHSELNLSSLELGDSALYFCASSVVVGDYNEQFFGPGTRLTVL.

The chain has TRBV6-5 and TRBJ1-3; D is uncertain. V was pared by 3 bases and J by 1 base, with 10 bases between. In germline, CDR1 is MNHEY, CDR2 SVGAGI. The CDR3 spans 15 residues. CDR3 nucleotides: TGTGCCAGCAGTTATGGTCCTGGTTCTGGAAACACCATATATTTT. Its protein is CASSYGPGSGNTIYF.

V is TRBV5-1 and J is TRBJ2-5, with 10 bases matching TRBD1. The CDR3 totals 15 residues. Germline V gives CDR1 SGHRS, CDR2 YFSETQ. After removal of 5 bases from V and 4 bases from J, the junction contained 8 bases not matched to a gene. The CDR3 reads CASRPGQGIGETQYF. The CDR3 DNA reads TGCGCCAGCAGACCGGGACAGGGGATAGGAGAGACCCAGTACTTC.

This chain joins TRBV18 and TRBJ2-3; D is possibly TRBD1 or TRBD2 (5 bases each). The germline gives CDR1 KGHSH, CDR2 LQKENI. CDR3 length equals 14 residues. V was pared by 2 bases and J by 4 bases, with 10 bases between. The CDR3 DNA follows: TGTGCCAGCTCACCAGGGGGTGTCGCAGATACGCAGTATTTT. This encodes CASSPGGVADTQYF. The full variable domain, with the rest looked up from reference TRBV18 and TRBJ2-3, is NAGVMQNPRHLVRRRGQEARLRCSPMKGHSHVYWYRQLPEEGLKFMVYLQKENIIDESGMPKERFSAEFPKEGPSILRIQQVVRGDSAAYFCASSPGGVADTQYFGPGTRLTVL.

The V and J genes are TRBV25-1 and TRBJ2-7; TRBD1 or TRBD2 may be the D gene (5 bases each). From germline, CDR1 is MGHDK and CDR2 SYGVNS. The V end was cut by 5 bases, the J end by 6 bases, with 17 bases between. The CDR3 runs 14 residues. CDR3 in DNA: TGTGCCAGCAGTAGTACCCAGGGAGTAGGCGAGCAGTACGTC. It is translated as CASSSTQGVGEQYV.

The J gene is TRBJ2-2, the V gene TRBV5-1; TRBD2 is a possible D gene (5 bases). The germline CDR1 and CDR2 sequences are SGHRS and YFSETQ. The CDR3 extends over 17 amino acids. Deletions cut 5 bases from V and 1 base from J, with 18 bases between. This CDR3 reads CASREEISTMNTGELFF. In DNA, the CDR3 is TGCGCCAGCAGGGAGGAGATCTCAACTATGAACACCGGGGAGCTGTTTTTT.

The rearrangement links TRBV5-8 to TRBJ2-3; possible D gene TRBD2, 6 bases. The V end lost 1 base, the J end lost 5 bases, and 8 bases lay between the germline ends. The germline CDR1 and CDR2 sequences are SGHTS and YDEGEE. The CDR3 has 13 residues. The CDR3 sequence is CASSLSGVDTQYF. The CDR3 coding sequence is TGTGCCAGCAGCTTGTCGGGGGTAGATACGCAGTATTTT. Supplemented by reference TRBV5-8 and TRBJ2-3, the full variable domain reads EAGVTQSPTHLIKTRGQQATLRCSPISGHTSVYWYQQALGLGLQFLLWYDEGEERNRGNFPPRFSGRQFPNYSSELNVNALELEDSALYLCASSLSGVDTQYFGPGTRLTVL.

This clone was detected only a few times. This CDR3 is CASSAAGSQPQHF. The CDR3 DNA reads as TGTGCCAGCAGTGCGGCGGGCTCGCAGCCCCAGCATTTT. The J gene is TRBJ1-5, the V gene TRBV2; D uncertain. Trimming removed 4 bases from V and 7 bases from J, with 11 bases in between. Germline CDR1 is SNHLY and CDR2 is FYNNEI. The CDR3 loop spans 13 amino acids. The complete variable domain, with remaining parts taken from reference TRBV2 and TRBJ1-5, reads EPEVTQTPSHQVTQMGQEVILRCVPISNHLYFYWYRQILGQKVEFLVSFYNNEISEKSEIFDDQFSVERPDGSNFTLKIRSTKLEDSAMYFCASSAAGSQPQHFGDGTRLSIL.

The CDR3 reads CASSSTGTGDNEQFF. CDR3 DNA sequence: TGCGCCAGCAGCTCAACCGGGACAGGGGATAATGAGCAGTTCTTC. This chain joins TRBV5-1 and TRBJ2-1, with 10 positions matching TRBD1. Per germline, CDR1 SGHRS and CDR2 YFSETQ. CDR3 length: 15 residues. Losses at the gene ends were 3 bases for V and 7 bases for J; bases not matched to a gene: 7.

V is TRBV7-2 and J is TRBJ2-5; unclear D gene. V lost 4 bases, J lost 2 bases, and 11 bases lay in between. Germline V gives CDR1 SGHTA, CDR2 FQGNSA. The CDR3 has 14 residues. The CDR3 protein is CASSSFSRQETQYF. The CDR3, as DNA: TGTGCCAGCAGCTCGTTCAGCCGGCAAGAGACCCAGTACTTC. The full variable domain, with the rest looked up from reference TRBV7-2 and TRBJ2-5, is GAGVSQSPSNKVTEKGKDVELRCDPISGHTALYWYRQSLGQGLEFLIYFQGNSAPDKSGLPSDRFSAERTGGSVSTLTIQRTQQEDSAVYLCASSSFSRQETQYFGPGTRLLVL.

This clone is a singleton in its sample. The chain links TRBV5-6 to TRBJ1-2; weak D call: TRBD1 (6 bases). The CDR3 extends over 13 amino acids. V lost 4 bases to trimming and J lost 7 bases, with 14 bases between them. Germline V lookup: CDR1 SGHDT, CDR2 YYEEEE. The CDR3 nucleotides read TGTGCCAGCAGCAGGAGGGACATCGGTGGCTACACCTTC. Translated, it gives CASSRRDIGGYTF.

The rearrangement uses TRBV11-3 and TRBJ1-5; D is ambiguous. This CDR3 comprises 12 residues. CDR1 is SGHNT, CDR2 YENEEA, per germline. Trimming pared 5 bases from V and 5 bases from J, leaving 7 bases between. The CDR3 region is CASSLRHQPQHF. CDR3 sequence (DNA): TGTGCCAGCAGCCTAAGACATCAGCCCCAGCATTTT.

The sample holds a few counts of this clone. This chain joins TRBV18 and TRBJ1-2; no definite D call. V shed 2 bases and J shed 0 bases, with 10 bases lying between them. Germline CDR1 reads KGHSH; CDR2 reads LQKENI. The CDR3 spans 15 residues. DNA for the CDR3: TGTGCCAGCTCACCAGGTTTGGTTACTAACTATGGCTACACCTTC. It codes for CASSPGLVTNYGYTF.

The gene calls are TRBV10-3 and TRBJ1-3; no reliable D call. The germline V and J ends were trimmed by 9 bases and 4 bases, with 10 bases remaining between them. Germline V gene sequence: CDR1 ENHRY, CDR2 SYGVKD. This CDR3 has 12 residues. CDR3 in amino acids: CAMHSSGNTIYF. The CDR3 DNA follows: TGTGCCATGCACTCCTCGGGAAACACCATATATTTT.

This clone has just a few counts. The chain uses TRBV7-7 and TRBJ2-2; 9 bases align to TRBD1. The CDR3 totals 16 residues. The J segment lost 5 bases and the V segment lost 5 bases, leaving 9 bases of the junction unmatched. Germline values: CDR1 SSHAT, CDR2 FNYEAQ (reference sequence). The CDR3 here is CASSVQGAMITGELFF. Here the CDR3 DNA reads TGTGCCAGCAGCGTACAGGGGGCGATGATAACCGGGGAGCTGTTTTTT.

The V call is TRBV6-5, the J call TRBJ1-2, with D perhaps TRBD1 (6 bases). This CDR3 has 15 residues. Trimming removed 2 bases at V and 0 bases at J, with 10 bases between. Germline assignment: CDR1 MNHEY and CDR2 SVGAGI. The CDR3 coding sequence is TGTGCCAGCAGTTACATGTGGGGGCCTAACTATGGCTACACCTTC. It translates to CASSYMWGPNYGYTF.

The chain combines TRBV3-1 (or the pseudogene TRBV3-2) with TRBJ2-1, with D possibly being TRBD1 or TRBD2 (6 bases each). This CDR3 spans 17 amino acids. V lost 4 bases to trimming and J lost 9 bases, with 25 bases between them. CDR1 is LGHDT and CDR2 is YNNKEL in the germline V gene (reference sequence). The CDR3 loop is CASSPPIGGLRLSEQFF. The DNA of the CDR3 is TGTGCCAGCAGCCCACCGATCGGGGGCCTACGCTTAAGTGAGCAGTTCTTC.

This clone has just a few counts. The chain joins TRBV3-1 (or the pseudogene TRBV3-2) to TRBJ2-1; D might be TRBD2 (5 bases). This CDR3 region has 14 residues. Looked up from germline, CDR1 is LGHDT and CDR2 is YNNKEL (reference sequence). Trimming took 4 bases from V and 7 from J, leaving 14 bases between them. The CDR3 here is CASSLKEAFNEQFF. The CDR3 DNA is TGTGCCAGCAGCCTAAAGGAGGCCTTTAATGAGCAGTTCTTC.

The J gene is TRBJ1-1, the V gene TRBV7-3, with a weak D call TRBD1 (6 bases). V was pared by 5 bases and J by 1 base, with 11 bases between. The CDR3 contains 14 residues. Germline-derived CDR1 and CDR2 are SGHTA and FQGTGA. The CDR3 reads CASSPSGANTEAFF. The CDR3 DNA follows: TGTGCCAGCAGCCCCTCGGGGGCGAACACTGAAGCTTTCTTT.

The chain employs TRBV30 and TRBJ1-1; D is unresolved. Per the germline V gene, CDR1 is GTSNPN and CDR2 is SVGIG (reference sequence). CDR3 length equals 10 residues. V shed 5 bases and J shed 10 bases, with 11 bases lying between them. CDR3 DNA: TGTGCCTGGGGGGAAAAAGGAGCTTTCTTT. This translates into CAWGEKGAFF.

The rearrangement joins TRBV10-3 to TRBJ2-5; D is unclear. The CDR3 consists of 17 residues. V lost 6 bases and J lost 4, with 24 bases in between. Germline V gene sequence: CDR1 ENHRY, CDR2 SYGVKD. The CDR3 here is CAISDTVGTRRVETQYF. The CDR3 nucleotides read TGTGCCATCAGCGATACGGTAGGAACCCGAAGGGTAGAGACCCAGTACTTC.

The chain joins TRBV5-6 to TRBJ2-1; 8 bases align to TRBD2. J gave up 10 bases and V 4 bases, and 16 bases lay outside the gene matches. The CDR3 covers 16 residues. Per germline, CDR1 SGHDT and CDR2 YYEEEE. Written as DNA, the CDR3 is TGTGCCAGCAGCCATACACGGGGGGGGCCCCCGGGCGAGCAGTTCTTC. It encodes CASSHTRGGPPGEQFF.